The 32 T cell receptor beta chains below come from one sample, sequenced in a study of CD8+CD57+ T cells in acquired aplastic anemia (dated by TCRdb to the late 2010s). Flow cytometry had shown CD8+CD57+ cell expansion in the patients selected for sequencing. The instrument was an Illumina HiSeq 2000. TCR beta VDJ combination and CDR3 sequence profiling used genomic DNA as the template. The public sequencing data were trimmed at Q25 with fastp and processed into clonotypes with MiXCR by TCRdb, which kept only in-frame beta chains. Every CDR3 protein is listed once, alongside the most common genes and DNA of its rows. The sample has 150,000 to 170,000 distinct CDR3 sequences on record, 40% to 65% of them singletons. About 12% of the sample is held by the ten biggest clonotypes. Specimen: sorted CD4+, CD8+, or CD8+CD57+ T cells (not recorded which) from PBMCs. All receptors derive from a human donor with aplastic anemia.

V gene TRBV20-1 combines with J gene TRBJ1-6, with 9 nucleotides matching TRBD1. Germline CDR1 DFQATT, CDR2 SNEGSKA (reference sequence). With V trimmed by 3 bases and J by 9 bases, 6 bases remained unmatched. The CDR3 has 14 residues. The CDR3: CSARRGQGTSPLHF. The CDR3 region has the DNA TGCAGTGCTAGGAGGGGACAGGGAACTTCACCCCTCCACTTT.

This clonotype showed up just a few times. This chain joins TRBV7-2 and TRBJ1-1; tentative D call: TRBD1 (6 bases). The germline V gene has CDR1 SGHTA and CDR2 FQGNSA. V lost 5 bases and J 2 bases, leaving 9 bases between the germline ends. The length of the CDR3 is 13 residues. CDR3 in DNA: TGTGCCAGCAGCCAGGGGCGAAACACTGAAGCTTTCTTT. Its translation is CASSQGRNTEAFF.

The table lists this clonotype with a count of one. This chain's CDR3 is CAISESTDTQYF. CDR3 nucleotide sequence: TGTGCCATCAGTGAGTCGACAGATACGCAGTATTTT. The chain couples TRBV10-3 to TRBJ2-3; D is ambiguous. This CDR3 contains 12 residues. The germline CDR1 and CDR2 sequences are ENHRY and SYGVKD. Between the trimmed V and J ends, which lost 0 bases and 3 bases, there was a span of 1 base.

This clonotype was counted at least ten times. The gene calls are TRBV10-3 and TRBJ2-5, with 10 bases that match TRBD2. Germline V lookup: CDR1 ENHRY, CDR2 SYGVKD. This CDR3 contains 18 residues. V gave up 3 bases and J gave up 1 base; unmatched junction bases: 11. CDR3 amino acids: CAISESWSSGGIQETQYF. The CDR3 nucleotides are TGTGCCATCAGTGAATCTTGGTCTAGCGGGGGCATCCAAGAGACCCAGTACTTC.

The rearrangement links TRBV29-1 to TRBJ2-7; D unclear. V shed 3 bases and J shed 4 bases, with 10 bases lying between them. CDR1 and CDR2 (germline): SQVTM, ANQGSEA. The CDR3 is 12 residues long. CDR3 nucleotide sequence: TGCAGCGTTGATGGGGATCGGTACGAGCAGTACTTC. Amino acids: CSVDGDRYEQYF.

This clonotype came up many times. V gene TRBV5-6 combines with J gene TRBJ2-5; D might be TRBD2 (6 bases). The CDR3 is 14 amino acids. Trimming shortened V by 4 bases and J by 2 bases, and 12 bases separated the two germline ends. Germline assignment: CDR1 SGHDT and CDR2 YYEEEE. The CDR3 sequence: CASSPAGLQETQYF. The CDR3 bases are TGTGCCAGCAGCCCCGCGGGGCTTCAAGAGACCCAGTACTTC.

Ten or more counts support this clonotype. DNA for the CDR3: TGTGCCAGCAGCTTAGATCTCGGCCCCAGCTCCTACAATGAGCAGTTCTTC. It codes for CASSLDLGPSSYNEQFF. The rearrangement joins TRBV11-2 to TRBJ2-1; D not certain. This CDR3 has 17 residues. Trimming removed 0 bases at V and 0 bases at J, with 12 bases between. CDR1 is SGHAT and CDR2 is FQNNGV in the germline V gene.

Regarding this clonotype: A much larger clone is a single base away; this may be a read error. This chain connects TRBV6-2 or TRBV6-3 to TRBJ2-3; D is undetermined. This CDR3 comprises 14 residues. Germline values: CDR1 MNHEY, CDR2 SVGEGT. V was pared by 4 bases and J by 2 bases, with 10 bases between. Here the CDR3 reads CASSSRPITDTQYF. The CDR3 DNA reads TGTGCCAGCAGTTCCAGGCCAATCACAGATACGCAGTATTTT.

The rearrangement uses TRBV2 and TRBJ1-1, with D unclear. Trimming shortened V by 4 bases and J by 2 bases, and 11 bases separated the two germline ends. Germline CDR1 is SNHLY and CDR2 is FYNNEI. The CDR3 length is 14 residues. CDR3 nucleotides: TGTGCCAGCAGTGTAGCCAGAAAAAACACTGAAGCTTTCTTT. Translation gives CASSVARKNTEAFF.

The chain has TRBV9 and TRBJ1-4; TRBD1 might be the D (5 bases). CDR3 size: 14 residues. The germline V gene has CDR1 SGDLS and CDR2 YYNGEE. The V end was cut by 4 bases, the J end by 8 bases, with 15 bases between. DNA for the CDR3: TGTGCCAGCAGCCAGGGAGGTGGGGACGAAAAACTGTTTTTT. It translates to CASSQGGGDEKLFF.

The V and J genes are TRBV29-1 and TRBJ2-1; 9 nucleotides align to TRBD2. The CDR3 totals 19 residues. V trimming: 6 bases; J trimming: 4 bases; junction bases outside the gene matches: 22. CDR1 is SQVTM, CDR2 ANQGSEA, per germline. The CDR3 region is CSVDPGLAGTHTPYNEQFF. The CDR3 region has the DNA TGCAGCGTGGACCCGGGGCTAGCGGGGACCCACACCCCTTACAATGAGCAGTTCTTC.

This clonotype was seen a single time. CDR3 residues: CASSLQGTNTEAFF. Written as DNA, the CDR3 is TGTGCCAGCAGCTTGCAGGGGACGAACACTGAAGCTTTCTTT. The chain uses TRBV7-8 and TRBJ1-1; tentative D call: TRBD1 (6 bases). Germline CDR1 reads SGHVS; CDR2 reads FQNEAQ. The CDR3 length is 14 residues. V lost 3 bases and J 1 base, leaving 9 bases between the germline ends.

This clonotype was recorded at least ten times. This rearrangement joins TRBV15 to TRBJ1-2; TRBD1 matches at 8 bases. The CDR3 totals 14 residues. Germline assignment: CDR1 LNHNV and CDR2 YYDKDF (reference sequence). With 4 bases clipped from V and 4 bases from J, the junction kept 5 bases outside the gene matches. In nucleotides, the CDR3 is TGTGCCACCAGCATTGGACAGGGAAGCTATGGCTACACCTTC. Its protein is CATSIGQGSYGYTF.

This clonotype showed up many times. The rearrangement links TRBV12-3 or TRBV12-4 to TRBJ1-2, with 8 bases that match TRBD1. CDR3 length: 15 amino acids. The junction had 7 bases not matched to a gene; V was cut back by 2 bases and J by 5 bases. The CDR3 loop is CASSLSPGGGYGYTF. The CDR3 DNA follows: TGTGCCAGCAGTTTATCCCCAGGGGGCGGGTATGGCTACACCTTC.

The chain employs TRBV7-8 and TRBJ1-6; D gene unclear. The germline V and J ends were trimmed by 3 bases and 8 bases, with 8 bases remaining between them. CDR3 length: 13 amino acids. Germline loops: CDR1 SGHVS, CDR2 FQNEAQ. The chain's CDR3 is CASSFSEDSPLHF. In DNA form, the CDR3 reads TGTGCCAGCAGCTTCTCGGAGGATTCACCCCTCCACTTT.

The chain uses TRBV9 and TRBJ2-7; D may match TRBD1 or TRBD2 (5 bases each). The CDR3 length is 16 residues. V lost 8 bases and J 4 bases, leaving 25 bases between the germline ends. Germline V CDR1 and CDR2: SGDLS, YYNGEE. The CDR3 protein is CASRPLGQGVGYEQYF. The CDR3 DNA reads TGTGCCAGTCGCCCCCTAGGGCAGGGAGTCGGGTACGAGCAGTACTTC.

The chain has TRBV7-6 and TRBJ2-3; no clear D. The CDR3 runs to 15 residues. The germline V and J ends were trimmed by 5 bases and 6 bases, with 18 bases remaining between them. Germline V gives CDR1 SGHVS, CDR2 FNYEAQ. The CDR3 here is CASSPPGGSRDTQYF. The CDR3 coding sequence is TGTGCCAGCAGCCCCCCGGGTGGGTCGCGGGATACGCAGTATTTT.

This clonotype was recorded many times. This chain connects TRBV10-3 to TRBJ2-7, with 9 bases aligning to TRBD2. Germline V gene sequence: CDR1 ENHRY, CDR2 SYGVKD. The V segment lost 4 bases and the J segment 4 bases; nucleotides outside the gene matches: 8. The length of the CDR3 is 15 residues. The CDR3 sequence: CAISVDAGGPYEQYF. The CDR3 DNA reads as TGTGCCATCAGTGTTGATGCGGGAGGGCCTTACGAGCAGTACTTC.

The CDR3 loop reads CAISGQGAGSNQPQHF. The CDR3 DNA is TGTGCCATCAGTGGACAGGGGGCGGGCAGCAATCAGCCCCAGCATTTT. This chain joins TRBV10-3 and TRBJ1-5; 10 bases are a match to TRBD1. Trimming at V came to 4 bases and at J to 1 base, leaving 4 bases not matched to a gene. CDR1 ENHRY and CDR2 SYGVKD come from the germline V gene. The CDR3 loop spans 16 amino acids.

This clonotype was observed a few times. The CDR3, as DNA: TGTGCCAGCAGTCGGACTAGCGGGGGGAGTCAAGAGACCCAGTACTTC. It translates to CASSRTSGGSQETQYF. The chain uses TRBV6-4 and TRBJ2-5, with 14 bases fitting TRBD2. Germline CDR1 MRHNA, CDR2 SNTAGT. The CDR3 spans 16 residues. Losses at the gene ends were 5 bases for V and 2 bases for J; bases not matched to a gene: 4.

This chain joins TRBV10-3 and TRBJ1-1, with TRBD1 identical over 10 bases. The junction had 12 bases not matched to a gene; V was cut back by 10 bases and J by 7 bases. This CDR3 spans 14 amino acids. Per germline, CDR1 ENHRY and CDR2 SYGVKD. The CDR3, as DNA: TGTGCCAGCAGGGGGACAGGGGTCTACAATGAAGCTTTCTTT. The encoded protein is CASRGTGVYNEAFF.

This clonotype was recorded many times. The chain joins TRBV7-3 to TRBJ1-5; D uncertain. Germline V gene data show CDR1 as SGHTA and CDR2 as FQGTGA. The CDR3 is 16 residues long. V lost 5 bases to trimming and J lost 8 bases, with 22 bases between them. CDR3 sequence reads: CASSPSGGGIREPQHF. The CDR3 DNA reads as TGTGCCAGCAGCCCGTCGGGAGGCGGAATACGTGAGCCCCAGCATTTT.

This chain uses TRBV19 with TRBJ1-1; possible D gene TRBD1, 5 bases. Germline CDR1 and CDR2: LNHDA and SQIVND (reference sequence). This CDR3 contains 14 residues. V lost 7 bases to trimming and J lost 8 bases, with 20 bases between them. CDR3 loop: CASIPRDGEQEAFF. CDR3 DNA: TGTGCCAGTATCCCCCGGGACGGCGAACAAGAAGCTTTCTTT.

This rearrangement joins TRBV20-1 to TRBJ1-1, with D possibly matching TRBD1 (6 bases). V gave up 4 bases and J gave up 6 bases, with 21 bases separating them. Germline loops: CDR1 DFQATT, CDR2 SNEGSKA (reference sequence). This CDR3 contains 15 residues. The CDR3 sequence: CSAKVLGGGYAEAFF. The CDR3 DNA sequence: TGCAGTGCTAAGGTGTTGGGGGGCGGGTACGCTGAAGCTTTCTTT.

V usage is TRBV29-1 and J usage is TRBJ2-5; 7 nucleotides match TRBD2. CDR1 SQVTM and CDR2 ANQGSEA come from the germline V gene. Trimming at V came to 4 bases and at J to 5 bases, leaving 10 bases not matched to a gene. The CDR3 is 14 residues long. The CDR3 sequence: CSVAGRGEGETQYF. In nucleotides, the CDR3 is TGCAGCGTTGCTGGTCGAGGGGAGGGGGAGACCCAGTACTTC.

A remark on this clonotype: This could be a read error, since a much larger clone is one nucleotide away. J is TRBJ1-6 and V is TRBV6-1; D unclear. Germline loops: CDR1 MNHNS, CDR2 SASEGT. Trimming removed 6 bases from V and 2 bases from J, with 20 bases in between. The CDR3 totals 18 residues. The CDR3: CASSQWNKLSPYNSPLHF. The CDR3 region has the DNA TGTGCCAGCAGCCAATGGAACAAATTGAGCCCCTATAATTCACCCCTCCACTTT.

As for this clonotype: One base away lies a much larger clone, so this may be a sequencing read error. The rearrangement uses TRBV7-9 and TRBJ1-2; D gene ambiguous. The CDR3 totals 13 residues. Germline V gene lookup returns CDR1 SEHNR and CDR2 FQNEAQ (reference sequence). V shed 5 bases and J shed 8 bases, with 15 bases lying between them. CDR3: CASSLGIDNGYTF. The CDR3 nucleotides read TGTGCCAGCAGCCTCGGGATCGACAACGGCTACACCTTC.

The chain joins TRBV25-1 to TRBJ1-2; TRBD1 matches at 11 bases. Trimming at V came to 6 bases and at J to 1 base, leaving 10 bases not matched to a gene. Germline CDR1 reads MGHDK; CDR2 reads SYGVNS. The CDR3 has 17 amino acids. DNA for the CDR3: TGTGCCAGCAGGGCTCGGACAGGGGGCGCCGGTAACTATGGCTACACCTTC. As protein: CASRARTGGAGNYGYTF.

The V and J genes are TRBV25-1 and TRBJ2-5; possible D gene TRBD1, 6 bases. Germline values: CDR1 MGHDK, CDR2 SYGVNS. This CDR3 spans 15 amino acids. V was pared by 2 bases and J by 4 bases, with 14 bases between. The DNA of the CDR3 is TGTGCCAGCAGTGAAGACGGCCGAGGGGGAGAGACCCAGTACTTC. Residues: CASSEDGRGGETQYF.

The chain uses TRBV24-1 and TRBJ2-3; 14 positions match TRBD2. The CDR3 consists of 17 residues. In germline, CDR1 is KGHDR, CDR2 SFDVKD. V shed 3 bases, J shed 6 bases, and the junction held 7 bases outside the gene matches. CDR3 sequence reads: CATSDPTSGGALDTQYF. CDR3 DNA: TGTGCCACCAGTGATCCGACTAGCGGGGGGGCCCTGGATACGCAGTATTTT.

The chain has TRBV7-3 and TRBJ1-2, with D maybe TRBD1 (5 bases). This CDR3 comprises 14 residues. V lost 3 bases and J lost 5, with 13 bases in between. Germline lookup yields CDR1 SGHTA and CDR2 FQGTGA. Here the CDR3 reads CASSFFGQGYGYTF. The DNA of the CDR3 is TGTGCCAGCAGCTTTTTTGGTCAGGGTTATGGCTACACCTTC.

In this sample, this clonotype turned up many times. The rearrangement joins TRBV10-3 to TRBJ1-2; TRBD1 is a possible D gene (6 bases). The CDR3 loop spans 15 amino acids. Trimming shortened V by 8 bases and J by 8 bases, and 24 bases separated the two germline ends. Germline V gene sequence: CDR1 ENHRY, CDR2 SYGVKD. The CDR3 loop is CAIRKGDLSRWGYTF. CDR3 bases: TGTGCCATCCGGAAGGGGGACCTTTCCAGATGGGGCTACACCTTC.